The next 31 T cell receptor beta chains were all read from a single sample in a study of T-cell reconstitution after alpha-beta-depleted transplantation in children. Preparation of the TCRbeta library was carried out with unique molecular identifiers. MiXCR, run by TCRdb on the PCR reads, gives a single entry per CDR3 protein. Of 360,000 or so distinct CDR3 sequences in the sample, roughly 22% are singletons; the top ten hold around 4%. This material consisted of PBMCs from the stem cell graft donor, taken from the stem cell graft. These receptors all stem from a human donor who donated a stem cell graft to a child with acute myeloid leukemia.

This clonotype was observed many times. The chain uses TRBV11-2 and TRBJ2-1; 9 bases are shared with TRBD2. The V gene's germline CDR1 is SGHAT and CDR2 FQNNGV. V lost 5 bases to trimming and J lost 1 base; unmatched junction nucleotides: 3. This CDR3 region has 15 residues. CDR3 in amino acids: CASSRLADSYNEQFF. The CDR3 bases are TGTGCCAGCAGCCGACTAGCGGATTCCTACAATGAGCAGTTCTTC.

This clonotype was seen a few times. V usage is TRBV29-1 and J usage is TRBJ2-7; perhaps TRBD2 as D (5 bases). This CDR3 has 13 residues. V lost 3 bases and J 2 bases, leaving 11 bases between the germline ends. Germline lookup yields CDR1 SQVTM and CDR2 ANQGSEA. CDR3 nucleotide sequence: TGCAGCGTTGAGGAGGTGATAACCTACGAGCAGTACTTC. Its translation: CSVEEVITYEQYF.

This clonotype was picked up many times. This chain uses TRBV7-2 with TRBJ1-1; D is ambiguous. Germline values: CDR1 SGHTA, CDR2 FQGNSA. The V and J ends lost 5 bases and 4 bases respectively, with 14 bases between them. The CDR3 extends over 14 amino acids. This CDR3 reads CASSPTPYFTEAFF. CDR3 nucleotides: TGTGCCAGCAGCCCCACCCCGTATTTCACTGAAGCTTTCTTT.

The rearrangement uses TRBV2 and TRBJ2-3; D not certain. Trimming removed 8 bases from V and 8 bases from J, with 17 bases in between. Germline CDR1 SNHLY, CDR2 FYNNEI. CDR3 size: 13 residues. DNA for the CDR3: TGTGCCAGCGAAGAGCTCATGGATCGTACGCAGTATTTT. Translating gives CASEELMDRTQYF.

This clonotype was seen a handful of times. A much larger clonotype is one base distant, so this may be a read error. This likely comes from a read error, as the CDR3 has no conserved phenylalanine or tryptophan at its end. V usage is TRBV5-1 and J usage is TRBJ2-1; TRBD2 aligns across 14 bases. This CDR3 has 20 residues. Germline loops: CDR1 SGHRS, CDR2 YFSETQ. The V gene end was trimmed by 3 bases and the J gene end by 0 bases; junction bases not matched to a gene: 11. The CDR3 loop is CASSSTGLAGAPSSYNEQFS. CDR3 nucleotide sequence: TGCGCCAGCAGCTCAACGGGACTAGCGGGAGCCCCGAGCTCCTACAATGAGCAGTTCTCC.

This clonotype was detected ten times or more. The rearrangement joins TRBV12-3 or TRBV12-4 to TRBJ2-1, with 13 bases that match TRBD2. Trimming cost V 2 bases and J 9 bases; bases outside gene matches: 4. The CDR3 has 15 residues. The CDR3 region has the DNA TGTGCCAGCAGTTTACGACTAGCGGGAGGAGGTGAGCAGTTCTTC. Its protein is CASSLRLAGGGEQFF.

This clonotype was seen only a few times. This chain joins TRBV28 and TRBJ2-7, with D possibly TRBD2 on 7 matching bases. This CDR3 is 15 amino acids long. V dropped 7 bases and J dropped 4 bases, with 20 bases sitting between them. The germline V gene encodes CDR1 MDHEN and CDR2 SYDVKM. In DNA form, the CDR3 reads TGTGCCAGCAATGGGGGGGCAGGTCCGGGTTACGAGCAGTACTTC. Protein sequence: CASNGGAGPGYEQYF.

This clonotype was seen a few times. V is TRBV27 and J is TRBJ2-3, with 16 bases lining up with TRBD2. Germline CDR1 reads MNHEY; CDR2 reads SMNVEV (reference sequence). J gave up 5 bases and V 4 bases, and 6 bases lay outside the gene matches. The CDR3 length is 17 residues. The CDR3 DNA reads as TGTGCCAGCAGTTCGCCGGGACTAGCGGGAGGGGAAGATACGCAGTATTTT. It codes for CASSSPGLAGGEDTQYF.

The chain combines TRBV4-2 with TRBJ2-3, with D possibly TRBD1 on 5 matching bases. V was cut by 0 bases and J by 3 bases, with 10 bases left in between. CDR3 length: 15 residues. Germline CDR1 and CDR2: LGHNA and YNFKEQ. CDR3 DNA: TGTGCCAGCAGCCAAGATAGGAAGGGGACAGATACGCAGTATTTT. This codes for CASSQDRKGTDTQYF.

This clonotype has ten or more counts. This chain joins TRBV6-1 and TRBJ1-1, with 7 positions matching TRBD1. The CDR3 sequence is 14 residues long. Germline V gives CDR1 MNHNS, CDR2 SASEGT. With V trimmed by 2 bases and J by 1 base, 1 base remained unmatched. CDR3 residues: CASSETGANTEAFF. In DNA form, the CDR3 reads TGTGCCAGCAGTGAAACAGGGGCGAACACTGAAGCTTTCTTT.

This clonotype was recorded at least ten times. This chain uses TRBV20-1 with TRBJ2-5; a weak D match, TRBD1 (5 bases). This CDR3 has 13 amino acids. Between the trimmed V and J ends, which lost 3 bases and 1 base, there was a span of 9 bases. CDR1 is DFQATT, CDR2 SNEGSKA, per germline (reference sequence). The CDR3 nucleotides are TGCAGTGCTAGTTGGGGCCTCCAAGAGACCCAGTACTTC. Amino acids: CSASWGLQETQYF.

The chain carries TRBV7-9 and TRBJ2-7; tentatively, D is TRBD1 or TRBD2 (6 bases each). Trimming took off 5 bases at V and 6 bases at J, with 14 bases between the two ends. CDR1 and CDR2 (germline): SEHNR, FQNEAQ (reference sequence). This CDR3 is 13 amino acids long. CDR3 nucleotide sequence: TGTGCCAGCAGCGGACAAGGGGGACTCGAGCAGTACTTC. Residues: CASSGQGGLEQYF.

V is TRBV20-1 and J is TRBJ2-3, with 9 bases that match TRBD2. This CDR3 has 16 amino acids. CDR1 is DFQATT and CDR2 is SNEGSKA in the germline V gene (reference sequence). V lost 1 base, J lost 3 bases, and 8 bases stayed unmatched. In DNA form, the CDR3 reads TGCAGTGCTAGAGCCAGAGGGACTAGCAGAACAGATACGCAGTATTTT. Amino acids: CSARARGTSRTDTQYF.

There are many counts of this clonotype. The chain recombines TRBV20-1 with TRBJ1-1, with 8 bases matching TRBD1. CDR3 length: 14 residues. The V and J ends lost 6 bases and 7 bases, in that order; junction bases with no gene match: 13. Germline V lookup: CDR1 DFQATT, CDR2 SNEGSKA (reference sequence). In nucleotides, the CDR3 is TGCAGTGCCACCGGGGACAGGTGGGACCATGAAGCTTTCTTT. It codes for CSATGDRWDHEAFF.

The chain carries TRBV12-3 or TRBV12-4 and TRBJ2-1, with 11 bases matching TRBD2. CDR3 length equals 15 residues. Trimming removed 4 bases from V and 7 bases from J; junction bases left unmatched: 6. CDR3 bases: TGTGCCAGCAGTTCCTTAGCGGGAGGGAGGAATGAGCAGTTCTTC. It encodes CASSSLAGGRNEQFF.

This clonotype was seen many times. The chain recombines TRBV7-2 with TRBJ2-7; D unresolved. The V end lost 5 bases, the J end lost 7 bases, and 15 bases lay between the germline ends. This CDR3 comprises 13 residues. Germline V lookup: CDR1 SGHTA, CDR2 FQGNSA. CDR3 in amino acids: CASSPIQLGEQYF. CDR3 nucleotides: TGTGCCAGCAGCCCCATCCAGCTTGGGGAGCAGTACTTC. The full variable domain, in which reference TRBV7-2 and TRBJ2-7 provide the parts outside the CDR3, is GAGVSQSPSNKVTEKGKDVELRCDPISGHTALYWYRQSLGQGLEFLIYFQGNSAPDKSGLPSDRFSAERTGGSVSTLTIQRTQQEDSAVYLCASSPIQLGEQYFGPGTRLTVT.

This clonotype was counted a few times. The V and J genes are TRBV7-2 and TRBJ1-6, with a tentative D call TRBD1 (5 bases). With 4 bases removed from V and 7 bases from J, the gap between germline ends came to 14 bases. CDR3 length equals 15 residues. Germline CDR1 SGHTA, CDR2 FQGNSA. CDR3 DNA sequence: TGTGCCAGCAGCTCCCAGGGTAGGACGAATTCACCCCTCCACTTT. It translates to CASSSQGRTNSPLHF.

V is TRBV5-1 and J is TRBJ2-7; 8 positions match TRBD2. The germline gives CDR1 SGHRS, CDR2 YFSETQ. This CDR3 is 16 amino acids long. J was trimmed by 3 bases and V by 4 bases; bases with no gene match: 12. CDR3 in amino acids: CASSTDTGTRVYEQYF. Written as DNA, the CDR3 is TGCGCCAGCAGCACCGATACCGGGACTAGGGTCTACGAGCAGTACTTC.

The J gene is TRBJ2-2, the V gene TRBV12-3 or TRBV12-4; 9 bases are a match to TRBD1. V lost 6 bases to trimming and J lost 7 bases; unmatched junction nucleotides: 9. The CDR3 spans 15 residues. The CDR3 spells CASSLNRGRVGELFF. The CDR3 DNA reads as TGTGCCAGCAGCCTTAACAGGGGGCGCGTCGGGGAGCTGTTTTTT.

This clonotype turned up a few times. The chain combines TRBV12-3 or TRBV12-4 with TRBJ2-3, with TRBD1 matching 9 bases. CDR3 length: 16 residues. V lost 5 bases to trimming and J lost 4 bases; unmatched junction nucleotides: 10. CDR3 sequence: CASSPVDRGYADTQYF. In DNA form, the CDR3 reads TGTGCCAGCAGTCCAGTCGACAGGGGGTACGCAGATACGCAGTATTTT.

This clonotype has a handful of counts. The CDR3 DNA sequence: TGTGCCATCAGTGTGGGACAGAACACAGATACGCAGTATTTT. It is translated as CAISVGQNTDTQYF. The chain is built from TRBV10-3 and TRBJ2-3; 7 nucleotides line up with TRBD1. The CDR3 spans 14 residues. CDR1 is ENHRY, CDR2 SYGVKD, per germline. The V and J ends lost 4 bases and 2 bases, in that order; junction bases with no gene match: 3.

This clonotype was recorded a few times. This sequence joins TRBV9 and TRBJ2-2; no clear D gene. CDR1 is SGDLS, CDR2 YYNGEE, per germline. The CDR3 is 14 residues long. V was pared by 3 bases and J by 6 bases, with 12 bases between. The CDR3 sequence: CASSAIGEPGELFF. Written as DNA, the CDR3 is TGTGCCAGCAGCGCCATTGGGGAACCCGGGGAGCTGTTTTTT.

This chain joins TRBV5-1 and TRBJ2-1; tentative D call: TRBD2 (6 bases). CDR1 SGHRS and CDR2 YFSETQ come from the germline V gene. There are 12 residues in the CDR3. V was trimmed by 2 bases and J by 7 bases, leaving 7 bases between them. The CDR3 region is CASSFGLNEQFF. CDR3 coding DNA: TGCGCCAGCAGCTTTGGACTAAATGAGCAGTTCTTC.

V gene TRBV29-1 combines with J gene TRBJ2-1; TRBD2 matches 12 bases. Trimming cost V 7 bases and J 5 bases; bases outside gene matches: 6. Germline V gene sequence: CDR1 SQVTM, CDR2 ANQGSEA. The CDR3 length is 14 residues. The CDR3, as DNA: TGCAGCGCCCGACTAGCGGGAGTCAACAATGAGCAGTTCTTC. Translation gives CSARLAGVNNEQFF.

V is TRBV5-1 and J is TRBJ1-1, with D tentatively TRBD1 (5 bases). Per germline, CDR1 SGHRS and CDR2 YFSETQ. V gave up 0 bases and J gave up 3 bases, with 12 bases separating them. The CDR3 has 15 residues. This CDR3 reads CASSLERGMDTEAFF. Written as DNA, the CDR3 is TGCGCCAGCAGCTTGGAGCGGGGGATGGACACTGAAGCTTTCTTT.

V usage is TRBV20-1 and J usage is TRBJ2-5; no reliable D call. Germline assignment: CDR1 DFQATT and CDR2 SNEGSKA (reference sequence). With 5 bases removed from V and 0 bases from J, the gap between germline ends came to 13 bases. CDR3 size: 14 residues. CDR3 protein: CSALKAGDQETQYF. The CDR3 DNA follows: TGCAGTGCTCTTAAGGCCGGCGACCAAGAGACCCAGTACTTC.

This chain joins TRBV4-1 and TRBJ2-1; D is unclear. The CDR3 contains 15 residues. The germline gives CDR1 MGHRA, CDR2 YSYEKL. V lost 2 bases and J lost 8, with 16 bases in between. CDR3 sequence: CASSQYMRSQDEQFF. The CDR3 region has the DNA TGCGCCAGCAGCCAATATATGCGAAGCCAGGATGAGCAGTTCTTC.

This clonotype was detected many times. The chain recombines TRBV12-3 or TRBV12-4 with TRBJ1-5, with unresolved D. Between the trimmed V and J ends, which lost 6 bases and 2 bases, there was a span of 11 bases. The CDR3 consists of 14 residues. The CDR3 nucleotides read TGTGCCAGCAGGGTCGGGGTTGGCAATCAGCCCCAGCATTTT. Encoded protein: CASRVGVGNQPQHF.

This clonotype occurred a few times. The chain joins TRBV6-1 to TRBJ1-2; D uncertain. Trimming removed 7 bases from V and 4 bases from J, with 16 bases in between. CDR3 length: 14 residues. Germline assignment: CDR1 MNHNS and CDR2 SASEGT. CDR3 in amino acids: CASKVSHASYGYTF. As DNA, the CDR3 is TGTGCCAGCAAAGTCAGCCACGCTTCCTATGGCTACACCTTC.

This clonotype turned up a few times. The DNA of the CDR3 is TGCAGCGGGGGACAGAACATGAACACTGAAGCTTTCTTT. Protein product: CSGGQNMNTEAFF. The rearrangement uses TRBV29-1 and TRBJ1-1, with 7 bases matching TRBD1. The germline CDR1 and CDR2 sequences are SQVTM and ANQGSEA. The V segment lost 7 bases and the J segment 0 bases; nucleotides outside the gene matches: 5. This CDR3 spans 13 amino acids.

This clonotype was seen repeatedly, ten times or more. Here the CDR3 reads CSVGGQGAGNTIYF. Here the CDR3 DNA reads TGCAGCGTTGGGGGACAGGGGGCTGGAAACACCATATATTTT. The chain is built from TRBV29-1 and TRBJ1-3, with 11 bases lining up with TRBD1. The length of the CDR3 is 14 residues. The V gene end was trimmed by 4 bases and the J gene end by 2 bases; junction bases not matched to a gene: 1. Per the germline V gene, CDR1 is SQVTM and CDR2 is ANQGSEA.